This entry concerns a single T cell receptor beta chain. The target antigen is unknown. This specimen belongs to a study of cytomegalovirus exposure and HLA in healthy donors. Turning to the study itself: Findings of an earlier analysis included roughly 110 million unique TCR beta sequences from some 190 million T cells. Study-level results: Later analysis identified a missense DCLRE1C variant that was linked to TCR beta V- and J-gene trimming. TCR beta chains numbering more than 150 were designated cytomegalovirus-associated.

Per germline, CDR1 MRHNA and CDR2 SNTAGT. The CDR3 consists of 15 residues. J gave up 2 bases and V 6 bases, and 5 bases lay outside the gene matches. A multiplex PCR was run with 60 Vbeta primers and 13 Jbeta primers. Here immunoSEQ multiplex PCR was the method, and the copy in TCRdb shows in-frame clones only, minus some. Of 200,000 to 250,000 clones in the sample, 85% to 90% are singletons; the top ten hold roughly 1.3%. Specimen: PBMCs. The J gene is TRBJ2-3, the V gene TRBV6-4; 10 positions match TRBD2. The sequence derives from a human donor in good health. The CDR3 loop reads CASSPGLADTDTQYF. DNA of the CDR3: TGTGCCAGCAGCCCCGGACTAGCGGACACAGATACGCAGTATTTT.